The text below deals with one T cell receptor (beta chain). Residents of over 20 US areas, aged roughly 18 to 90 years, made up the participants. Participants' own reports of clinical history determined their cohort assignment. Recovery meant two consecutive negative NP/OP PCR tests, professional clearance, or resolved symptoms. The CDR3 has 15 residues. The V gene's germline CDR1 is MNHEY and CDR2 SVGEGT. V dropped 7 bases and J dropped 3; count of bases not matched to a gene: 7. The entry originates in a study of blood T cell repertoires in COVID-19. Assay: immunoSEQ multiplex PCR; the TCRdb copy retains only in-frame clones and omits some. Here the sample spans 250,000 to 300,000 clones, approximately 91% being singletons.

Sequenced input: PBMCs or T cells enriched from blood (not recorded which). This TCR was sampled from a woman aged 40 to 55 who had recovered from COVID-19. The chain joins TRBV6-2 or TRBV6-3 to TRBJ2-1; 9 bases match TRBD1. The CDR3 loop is CASNPPGQGYNEQFF. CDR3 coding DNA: TGTGCCAGCAACCCACCGGGACAGGGCTACAATGAGCAGTTCTTC.